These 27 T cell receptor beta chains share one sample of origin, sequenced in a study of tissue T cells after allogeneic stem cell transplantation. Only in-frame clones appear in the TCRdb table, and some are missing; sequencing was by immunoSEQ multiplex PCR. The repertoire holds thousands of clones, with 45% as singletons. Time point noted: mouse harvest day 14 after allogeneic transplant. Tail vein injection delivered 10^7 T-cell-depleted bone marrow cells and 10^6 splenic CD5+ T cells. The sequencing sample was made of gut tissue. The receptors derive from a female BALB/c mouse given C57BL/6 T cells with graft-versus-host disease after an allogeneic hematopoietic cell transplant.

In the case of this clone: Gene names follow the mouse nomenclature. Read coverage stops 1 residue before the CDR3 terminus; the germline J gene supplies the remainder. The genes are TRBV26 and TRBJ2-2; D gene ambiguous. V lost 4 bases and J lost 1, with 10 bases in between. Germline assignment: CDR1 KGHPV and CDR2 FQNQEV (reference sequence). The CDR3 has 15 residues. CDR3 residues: CASSPPWKNTGQLYF. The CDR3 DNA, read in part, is TGTGCCAGCAGTCCCCCCTGGAAAAACACCGGGCAGCTCTAC.

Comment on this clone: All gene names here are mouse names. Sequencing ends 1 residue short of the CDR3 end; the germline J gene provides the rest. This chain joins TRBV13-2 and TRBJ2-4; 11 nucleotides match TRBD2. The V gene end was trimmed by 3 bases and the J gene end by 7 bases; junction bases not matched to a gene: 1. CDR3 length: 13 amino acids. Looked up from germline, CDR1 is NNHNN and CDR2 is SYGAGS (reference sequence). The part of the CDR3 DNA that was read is TGTGCCAGCGGTGGACTGGGGGGGGACACCTTGTAC. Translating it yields CASGGLGGDTLY. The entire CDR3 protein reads CASGGLGGDTLYF.

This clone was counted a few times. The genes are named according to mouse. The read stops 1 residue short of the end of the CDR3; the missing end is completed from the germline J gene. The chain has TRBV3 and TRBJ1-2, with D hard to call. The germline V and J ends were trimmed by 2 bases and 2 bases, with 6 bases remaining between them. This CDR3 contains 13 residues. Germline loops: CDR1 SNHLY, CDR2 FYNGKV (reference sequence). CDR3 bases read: TGTGCCAGCAGCTTATTGGGGAACTCCGACTACACC. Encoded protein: CASSLLGNSDYT. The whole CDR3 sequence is CASSLLGNSDYTF.

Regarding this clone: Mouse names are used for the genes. CDR3 region: CASSLYGGKGAETLYF. The sequenced CDR3 bases are TGTGCCAGCAGTCTGTACGGAGGGAAAGGTGCAGAAACGCTGTAT. The chain carries TRBV26 and TRBJ2-3; D gene uncertain. Read coverage stops 1 residue before the CDR3 terminus; the germline J gene supplies the remainder. With 1 base removed from V and 1 base from J, the gap between germline ends came to 12 bases. Germline lookup yields CDR1 KGHPV and CDR2 FQNQEV (reference sequence). The CDR3 loop spans 16 amino acids.

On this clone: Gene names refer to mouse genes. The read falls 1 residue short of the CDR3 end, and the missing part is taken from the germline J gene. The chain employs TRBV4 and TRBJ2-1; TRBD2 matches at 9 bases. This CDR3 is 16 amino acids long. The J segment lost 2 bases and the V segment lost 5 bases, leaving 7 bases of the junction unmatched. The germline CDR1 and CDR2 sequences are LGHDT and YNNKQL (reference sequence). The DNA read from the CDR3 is TGTGCCAGCAGCCGTCGACTGGGGGAGGACTATGCTGAGCAGTTC. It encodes CASSRRLGEDYAEQF. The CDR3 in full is CASSRRLGEDYAEQFF.

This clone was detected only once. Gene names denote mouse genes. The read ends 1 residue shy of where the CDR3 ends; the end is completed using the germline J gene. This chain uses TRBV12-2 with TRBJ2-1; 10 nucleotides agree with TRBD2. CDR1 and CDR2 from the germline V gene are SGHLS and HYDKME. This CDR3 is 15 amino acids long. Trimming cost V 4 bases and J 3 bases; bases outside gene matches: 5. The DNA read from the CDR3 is TGTGCCAGCTCCCGGACTGGGGGATTCTATGCTGAGCAGTTC. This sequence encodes CASSRTGGFYAEQF. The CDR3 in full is CASSRTGGFYAEQFF.

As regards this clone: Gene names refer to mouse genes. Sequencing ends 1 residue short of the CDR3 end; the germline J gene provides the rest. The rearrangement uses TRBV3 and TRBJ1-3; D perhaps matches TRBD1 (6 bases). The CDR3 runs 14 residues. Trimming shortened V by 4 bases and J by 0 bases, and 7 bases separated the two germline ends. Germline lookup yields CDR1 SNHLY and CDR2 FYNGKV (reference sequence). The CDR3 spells CASSSQGSGNTLYF. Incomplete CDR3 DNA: TGTGCCAGCAGCTCACAGGGTTCTGGAAATACGCTCTAT.

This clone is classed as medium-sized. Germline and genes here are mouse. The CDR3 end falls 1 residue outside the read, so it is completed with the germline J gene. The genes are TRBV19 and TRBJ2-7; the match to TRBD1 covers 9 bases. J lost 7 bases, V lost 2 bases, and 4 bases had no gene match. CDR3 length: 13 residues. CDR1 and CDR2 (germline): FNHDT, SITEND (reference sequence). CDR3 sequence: CASSMGQGGEQYF. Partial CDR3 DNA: TGTGCCAGCAGTATGGGACAGGGCGGGGAACAGTAC.

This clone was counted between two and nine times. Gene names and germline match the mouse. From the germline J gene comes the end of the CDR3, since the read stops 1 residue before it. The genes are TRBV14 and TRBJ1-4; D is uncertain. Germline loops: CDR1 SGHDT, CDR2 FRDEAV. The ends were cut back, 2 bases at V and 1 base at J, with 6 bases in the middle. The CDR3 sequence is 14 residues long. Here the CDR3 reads CASSLTNSNERLFF. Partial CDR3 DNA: TGTGCCAGCAGTTTGACAAATTCCAACGAAAGATTATTT.

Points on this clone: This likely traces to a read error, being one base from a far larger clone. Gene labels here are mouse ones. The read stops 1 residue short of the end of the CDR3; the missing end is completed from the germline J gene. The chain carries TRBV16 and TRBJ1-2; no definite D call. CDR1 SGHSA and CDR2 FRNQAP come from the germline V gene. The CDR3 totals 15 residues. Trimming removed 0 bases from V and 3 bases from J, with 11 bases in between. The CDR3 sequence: CASSLDRGIHSDYTF. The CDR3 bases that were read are TGTGCAAGCAGCTTAGATCGAGGCATACACTCCGACTACACC.

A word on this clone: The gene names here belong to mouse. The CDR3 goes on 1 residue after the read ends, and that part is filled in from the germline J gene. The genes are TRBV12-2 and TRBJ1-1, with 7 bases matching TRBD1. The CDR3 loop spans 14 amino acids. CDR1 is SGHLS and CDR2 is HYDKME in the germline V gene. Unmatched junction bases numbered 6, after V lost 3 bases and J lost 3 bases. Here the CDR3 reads CASSRQGGDTEVFF. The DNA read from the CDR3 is TGTGCCAGCTCTAGACAGGGAGGGGACACAGAAGTCTTC.

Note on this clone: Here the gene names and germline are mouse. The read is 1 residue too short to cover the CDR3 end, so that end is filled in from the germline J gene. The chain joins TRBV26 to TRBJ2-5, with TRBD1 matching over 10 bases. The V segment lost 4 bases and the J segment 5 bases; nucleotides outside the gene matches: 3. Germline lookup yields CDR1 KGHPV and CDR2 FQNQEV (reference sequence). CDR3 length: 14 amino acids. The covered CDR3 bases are TGTGCCAGCAGTCGGGACAGGGGACGAGACACCCAGTAC. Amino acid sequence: CASSRDRGRDTQY. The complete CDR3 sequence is CASSRDRGRDTQYF. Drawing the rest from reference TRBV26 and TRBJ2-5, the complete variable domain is NSKVIQTPRYLVKGQGQKAKMRCIPEKGHPVVFWYQQNKNNEFKFLINFQNQEVLQQIDMTEKRFSAECPSNSPCSLEIQSSEAGDSALYLCASSRDRGRDTQYFGPGTRLLVL.

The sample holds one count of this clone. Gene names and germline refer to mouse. CDR3 bases read: TGTGCCAGCAGTCCAACAGGGGGCAGCACCGGGCAGCTCTAC. Translation: CASSPTGGSTGQLY. The CDR3 reads in full as CASSPTGGSTGQLYF. The chain is built from TRBV26 and TRBJ2-2; TRBD1 matches 9 bases. The DNA ends 1 residue before the CDR3 does, and the rest of the CDR3 is filled in from the germline J gene. J was trimmed by 4 bases and V by 4 bases; bases with no gene match: 4. The CDR3 sequence is 15 residues long. Looked up from germline, CDR1 is KGHPV and CDR2 is FQNQEV (reference sequence). Variable domain in full (rest from reference TRBV26 and TRBJ2-2): NSKVIQTPRYLVKGQGQKAKMRCIPEKGHPVVFWYQQNKNNEFKFLINFQNQEVLQQIDMTEKRFSAECPSNSPCSLEIQSSEAGDSALYLCASSPTGGSTGQLYFGEGSKLTVL.

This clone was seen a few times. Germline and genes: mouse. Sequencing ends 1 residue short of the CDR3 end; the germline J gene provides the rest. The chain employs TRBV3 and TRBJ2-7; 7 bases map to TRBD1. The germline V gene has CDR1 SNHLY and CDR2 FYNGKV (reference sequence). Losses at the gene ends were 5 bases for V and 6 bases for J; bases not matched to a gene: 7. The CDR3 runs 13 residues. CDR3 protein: CASSPGQTFEQYF. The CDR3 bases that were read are TGTGCCAGCAGCCCGGGACAGACCTTTGAACAGTAC.

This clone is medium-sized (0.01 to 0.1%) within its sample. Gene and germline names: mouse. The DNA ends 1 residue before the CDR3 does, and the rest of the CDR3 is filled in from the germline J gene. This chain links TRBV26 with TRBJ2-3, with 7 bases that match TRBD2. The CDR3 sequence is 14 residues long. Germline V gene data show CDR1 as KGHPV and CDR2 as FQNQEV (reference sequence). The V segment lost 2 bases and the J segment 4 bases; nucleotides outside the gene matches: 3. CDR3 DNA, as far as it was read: TGTGCCAGCAGTCTGATTGGGGGGACAGAAACGCTGTAT. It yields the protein CASSLIGGTETLY. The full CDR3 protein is CASSLIGGTETLYF.

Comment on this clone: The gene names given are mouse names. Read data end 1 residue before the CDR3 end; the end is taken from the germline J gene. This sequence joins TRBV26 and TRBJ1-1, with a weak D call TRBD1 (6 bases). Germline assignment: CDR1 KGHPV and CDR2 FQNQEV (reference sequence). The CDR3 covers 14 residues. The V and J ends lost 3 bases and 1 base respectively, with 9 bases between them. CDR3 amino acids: CASSLGGANTEVFF. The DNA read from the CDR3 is TGTGCCAGCAGTCTTGGGGGCGCGAACACAGAAGTCTTC.

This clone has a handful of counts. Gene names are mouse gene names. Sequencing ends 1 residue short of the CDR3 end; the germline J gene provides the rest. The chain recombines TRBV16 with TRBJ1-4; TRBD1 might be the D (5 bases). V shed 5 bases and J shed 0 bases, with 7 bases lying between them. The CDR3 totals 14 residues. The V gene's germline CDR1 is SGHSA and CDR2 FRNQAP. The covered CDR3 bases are TGTGCAAGCAGCCCGACAGTTTCCAACGAAAGATTATTT. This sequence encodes CASSPTVSNERLF. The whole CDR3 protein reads CASSPTVSNERLFF.

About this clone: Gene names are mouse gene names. The CDR3 loop is CASSYAGGLYEQYF. The part of the CDR3 DNA that was read is TGTGCCAGCAGCTACGCTGGGGGGCTTTATGAACAGTAC. This chain links TRBV4 with TRBJ2-7, with TRBD2 matching over 8 bases. The sequenced fragment ends 1 residue before the CDR3 boundary, so the rest is inferred from the germline J gene. Germline CDR1 and CDR2: LGHDT and YNNKQL (reference sequence). Trimming at V came to 3 bases and at J to 4 bases, leaving 5 bases not matched to a gene. The CDR3 has 14 amino acids.

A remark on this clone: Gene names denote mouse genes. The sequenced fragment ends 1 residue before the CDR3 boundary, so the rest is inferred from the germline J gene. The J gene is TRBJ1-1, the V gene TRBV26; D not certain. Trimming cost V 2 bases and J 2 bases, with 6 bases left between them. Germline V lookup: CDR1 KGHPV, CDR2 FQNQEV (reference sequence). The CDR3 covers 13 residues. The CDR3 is CASSLRGNTEVFF. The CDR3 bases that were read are TGTGCCAGCAGTCTGCGCGGTAACACAGAAGTCTTC.

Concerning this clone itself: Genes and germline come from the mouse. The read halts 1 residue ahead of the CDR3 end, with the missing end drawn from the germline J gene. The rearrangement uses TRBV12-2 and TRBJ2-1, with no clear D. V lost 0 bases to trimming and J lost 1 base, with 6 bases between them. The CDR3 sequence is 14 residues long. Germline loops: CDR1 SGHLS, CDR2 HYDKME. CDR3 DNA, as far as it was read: TGTGCCAGCTCTCTCGAGGGAAACTATGCTGAGCAGTTC. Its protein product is CASSLEGNYAEQF. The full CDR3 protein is CASSLEGNYAEQFF.

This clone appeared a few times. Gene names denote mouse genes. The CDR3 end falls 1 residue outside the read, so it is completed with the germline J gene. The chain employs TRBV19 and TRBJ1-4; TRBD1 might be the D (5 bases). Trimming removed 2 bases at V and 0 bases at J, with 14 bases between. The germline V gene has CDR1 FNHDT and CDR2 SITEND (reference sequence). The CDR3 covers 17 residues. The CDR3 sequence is CASSIGGFPFSNERLFF. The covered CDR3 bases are TGTGCCAGCAGTATTGGGGGTTTCCCCTTTTCCAACGAAAGATTATTT.

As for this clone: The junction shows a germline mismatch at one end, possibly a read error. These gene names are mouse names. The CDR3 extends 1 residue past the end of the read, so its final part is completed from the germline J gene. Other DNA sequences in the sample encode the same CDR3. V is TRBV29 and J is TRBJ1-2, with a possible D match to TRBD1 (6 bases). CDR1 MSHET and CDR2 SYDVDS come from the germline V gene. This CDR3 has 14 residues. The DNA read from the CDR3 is TGTCCTAGCACTTTGTGGGGGCGGAACTCCGACTACACC. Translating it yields CPSTLWGRNSDYT. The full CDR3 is CPSTLWGRNSDYTF.

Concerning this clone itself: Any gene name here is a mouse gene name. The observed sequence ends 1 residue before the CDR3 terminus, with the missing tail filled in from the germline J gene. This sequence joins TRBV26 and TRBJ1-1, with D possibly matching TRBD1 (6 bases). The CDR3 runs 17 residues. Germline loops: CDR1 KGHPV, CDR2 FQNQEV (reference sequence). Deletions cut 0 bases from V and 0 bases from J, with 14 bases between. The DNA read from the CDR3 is TGTGCCAGCAGTCTGTCTCAGCCGCGACAGGCAAACACAGAAGTCTTC. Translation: CASSLSQPRQANTEVF. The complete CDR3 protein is CASSLSQPRQANTEVFF.

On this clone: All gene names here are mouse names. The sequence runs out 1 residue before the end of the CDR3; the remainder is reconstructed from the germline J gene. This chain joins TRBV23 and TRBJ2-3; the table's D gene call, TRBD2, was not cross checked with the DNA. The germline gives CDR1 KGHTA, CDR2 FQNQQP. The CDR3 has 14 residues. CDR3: CSSSQSGVAETLYF. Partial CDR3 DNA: TGCTCCAGCAGTCAATCTGGGGTGGCAGAAACGCTGTAT.

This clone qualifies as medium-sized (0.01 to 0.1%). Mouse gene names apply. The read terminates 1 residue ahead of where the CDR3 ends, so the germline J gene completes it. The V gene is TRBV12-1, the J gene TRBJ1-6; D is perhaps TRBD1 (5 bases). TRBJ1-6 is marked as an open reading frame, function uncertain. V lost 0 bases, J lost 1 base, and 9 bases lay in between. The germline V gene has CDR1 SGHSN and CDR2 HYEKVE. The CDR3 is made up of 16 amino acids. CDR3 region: CASSLDRGSYNSPLYF. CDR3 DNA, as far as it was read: TGTGCCAGCTCTCTCGATCGGGGCTCCTATAATTCGCCCCTCTAC.

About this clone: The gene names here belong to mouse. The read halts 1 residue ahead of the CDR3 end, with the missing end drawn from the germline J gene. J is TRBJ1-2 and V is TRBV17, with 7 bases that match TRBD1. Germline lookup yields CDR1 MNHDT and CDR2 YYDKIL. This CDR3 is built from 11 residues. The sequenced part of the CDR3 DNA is TGTTGCGGCAGGGGGGACTCCGACTACACC. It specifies CCGRGDSDYT. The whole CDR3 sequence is CCGRGDSDYTF. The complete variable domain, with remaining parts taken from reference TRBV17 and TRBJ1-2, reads DTTVKQNPRYKLARVGKPVNLICSQTMNHDTMYWYQKKPNQAPKLLLFYYDKILNREADTFEKFQSSRPNNSFCSLYIGSAGLEYSAMYLCCGRGDSDYTFGSGTRLLVI.

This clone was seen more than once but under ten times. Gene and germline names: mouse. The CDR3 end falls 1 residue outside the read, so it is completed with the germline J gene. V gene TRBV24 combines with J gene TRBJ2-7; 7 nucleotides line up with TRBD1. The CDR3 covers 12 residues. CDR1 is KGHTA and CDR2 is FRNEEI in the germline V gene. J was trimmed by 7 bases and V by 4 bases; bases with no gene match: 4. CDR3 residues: CASSQQGREQYF. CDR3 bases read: TGTGCCAGCAGTCAACAGGGGAGGGAACAGTAC.